Listed below are T cell receptor beta chains from one sample, sequenced in a study of T-cell memory formation after mild COVID-19. TCRdb analysed the 5' RACE reads with MiXCR anew, one entry per CDR3 protein. The sample lists a few hundred thousand distinct CDR3 sequences, roughly 15% occurring once. The sample taken for sequencing was PBMCs or a T cell subset sorted from them (not recorded which). These receptors all stem from a man in his late teens or twenties who had mild COVID-19 (a few samples of this study predate the infection). Cell type and time point are not known. Both conserved end residues are part of each CDR3. D genes are given only for firm matches. For some rows the clone size is stated as once, few or many, or as a class when expanded; others skip it.

size	V	D	J	length	CDR3	DNA
few	TRBV4-3	-	TRBJ1-1	16	CASSQAAHAGNTEAFF	TGCGCCAGCAGCCAAGCGGCCCACGCGGGGAACACTGAAGCTTTCTTT
few	TRBV4-1	-	TRBJ2-3	16	CASSQDTGRPPLAQYF	TGCGCCAGCAGCCAAGATACCGGCCGACCCCCTTTGGCGCAGTATTTT
-	TRBV7-7	TRBD2	TRBJ2-5	15	CASSSGGGPGETQYF	TGTGCCAGCAGCTCCGGCGGGGGGCCGGGAGAGACCCAGTACTTC
many	TRBV7-9	-	TRBJ1-2	11	CASSNNYGYTF	TGTGCCAGCAGCAATAACTATGGCTACACCTTC
-	TRBV4-1	-	TRBJ2-3	16	CASSQDDLGGTDTQYF	TGCGCCAGCAGCCAAGATGATCTCGGAGGCACAGATACGCAGTATTTT
-	TRBV29-1	-	TRBJ1-2	14	CSVEDGRANYGYTF	TGCAGCGTTGAAGATGGGCGAGCTAACTATGGCTACACCTTC
many	TRBV5-1	TRBD1	TRBJ1-2	13	CASSTGQGDGYTF	TGCGCCAGCAGCACCGGACAGGGGGATGGCTACACCTTC
-	TRBV10-3	TRBD1	TRBJ1-5	15	CAISPNTGAGQPQHF	TGTGCCATCAGTCCAAATACAGGGGCAGGGCAGCCCCAGCATTTT
many	TRBV7-2	-	TRBJ2-6	17	CASRYRASFSGANVLTF	TGTGCCAGCCGTTACAGGGCCTCTTTCTCTGGGGCCAACGTCCTGACTTTC
-	TRBV4-1	TRBD1	TRBJ2-3	16	CASSQITGGGTDTQYF	TGCGCCAGCAGCCAAATCACAGGGGGAGGCACAGATACGCAGTATTTT
-	TRBV7-2	-	TRBJ2-5	15	CASSLMAGARETQYF	TGTGCCAGCAGCTTAATGGCCGGGGCCCGCGAGACCCAGTACTTC
-	TRBV7-2	-	TRBJ1-2	15	CASSLGPPGPYGYTF	TGTGCCAGCAGCTTAGGGCCCCCAGGCCCTTATGGCTACACCTTC
few	TRBV5-1	TRBD1	TRBJ1-2	17	CASSLAGTGWSNYGYTF	TGCGCCAGCAGCTTGGCCGGGACAGGGTGGAGTAACTATGGCTACACCTTC
few	TRBV7-6	-	TRBJ2-1	15	CASSSGQVGFVEQFF	TGTGCCAGCAGCTCCGGTCAGGTCGGGTTTGTTGAGCAGTTCTTC
few	TRBV4-1	-	TRBJ1-2	15	CASSQVGGRVAGYTF	TGCGCCAGCAGCCAAGTGGGGGGCAGGGTAGCCGGCTACACCTTC
-	TRBV20-1	-	TRBJ2-4	14	CSARDPLQNPNQYF	TGCAGTGCTAGAGACCCCTTACAGAATCCCAATCAGTACTTC
many	TRBV11-2	TRBD1	TRBJ1-2	16	CASSPGTGQGDYGYTF	TGTGCCAGCAGCCCCGGGACGGGACAGGGAGACTATGGCTACACCTTC
few	TRBV19	-	TRBJ1-2	14	CASSNPPHSYDYTF	TGTGCCAGTAGTAATCCACCGCACTCCTATGACTACACCTTC
few	TRBV7-2	-	TRBJ2-7	12	CASSQSYYEQYF	TGTGCCAGCAGCCAGTCGTACTACGAGCAGTACTTC
-	TRBV12-3/TRBV12-4	-	TRBJ1-6	12	CASSLRFSPLHF	TGTGCCAGCAGTTTAAGGTTTAGTCCCCTCCACTTT
many	TRBV5-5	-	TRBJ2-5	13	CASSLVSQETQYF	TGTGCCAGCAGCTTGGTCAGCCAAGAGACCCAGTACTTC
-	TRBV20-1	-	TRBJ1-1	13	CSARDRRRTEAFF	TGCAGTGCTAGAGATCGCCGGAGGACTGAAGCTTTCTTT
few	TRBV29-1	-	TRBJ2-5	13	CSVGPSLKETQYF	TGCAGCGTTGGTCCAAGTTTAAAAGAGACCCAGTACTTC
-	TRBV15	-	TRBJ1-3	19	CATSSHPYLTGPSGNTIYF	TGTGCCACCAGCAGCCACCCCTACCTGACAGGACCGTCTGGAAACACCATATATTTT
-	TRBV5-1	-	TRBJ1-2	13	CASSLAGLSGYTF	TGCGCCAGCAGCTTGGCTGGGCTCAGCGGCTACACCTTC
few	TRBV29-1	-	TRBJ2-1	13	CSVGSSGQWEQFF	TGCAGCGTCGGTTCCTCGGGGCAGTGGGAGCAGTTCTTC
many	TRBV30	-	TRBJ2-2	14	CAWSAAPESGELFF	TGTGCCTGGAGTGCGGCTCCGGAGTCCGGGGAGCTGTTTTTT
-	TRBV5-6	-	TRBJ1-5	15	CASSLAGGGNQPQHF	TGTGCCAGCAGCTTGGCAGGTGGGGGCAATCAGCCCCAGCATTTT
few	TRBV5-1	-	TRBJ2-4	13	CASSWGSKNIQYF	TGCGCCAGCAGCTGGGGGTCCAAAAACATTCAGTACTTC
-	TRBV18	TRBD2	TRBJ2-3	18	CASSPTVSASGGTDTQYF	TGTGCCAGCTCACCCACCGTGTCGGCTAGCGGGGGGACAGATACGCAGTATTTT
few	TRBV4-1	-	TRBJ1-5	18	CASSQDPGGRERNQPQHF	TGCGCCAGCAGCCAAGATCCCGGGGGACGTGAACGAAATCAGCCCCAGCATTTT
few	TRBV12-3/TRBV12-4	-	TRBJ1-5	13	CASGTRTNQPQHF	TGTGCCAGCGGGACCCGAACGAATCAGCCCCAGCATTTT
few	TRBV5-5	TRBD2	TRBJ2-1	14	CASSLAGTTNEQFF	TGTGCCAGCAGCTTGGCCGGGACTACCAATGAGCAGTTCTTC
few	TRBV6-2/TRBV6-3	-	TRBJ2-7	13	CAISLTKAYEQYF	TGTGCCATATCCCTTACGAAAGCCTACGAGCAGTACTTC
-	TRBV20-1	TRBD2	TRBJ2-5	15	CSARLLAGSQETQYF	TGCAGTGCTAGACTGCTAGCGGGGAGTCAAGAGACCCAGTACTTC
-	TRBV7-9	-	TRBJ2-3	15	CASSFRAATTDTQYF	TGTGCCAGCAGCTTCAGGGCAGCCACCACAGATACGCAGTATTTT
few	TRBV7-2	-	TRBJ1-5	14	CASSQGFSNQPQHF	TGTGCCAGCAGCCAGGGTTTCAGCAATCAGCCCCAGCATTTT
few	TRBV20-1	-	TRBJ1-6	12	CSATGADSPLHF	TGCAGTGCTACTGGGGCGGATTCACCCCTCCACTTT
-	TRBV6-2/TRBV6-3	TRBD1	TRBJ2-1	15	CASSSGTGGIDEQFF	TGTGCCAGCAGTTCCGGGACAGGGGGCATAGATGAGCAGTTCTTC
few	TRBV6-1	TRBD1	TRBJ2-5	13	CASSEVQQGNQYF	TGTGCCAGCAGTGAAGTACAACAGGGGAACCAGTACTTC
-	TRBV29-1	-	TRBJ1-1	12	CSVEDLNTEAFF	TGCAGCGTTGAAGATCTGAACACTGAAGCTTTCTTT
few	TRBV20-1	TRBD1	TRBJ2-5	12	CSARQGQETQYF	TGCAGTGCTCGACAGGGTCAGGAGACCCAGTACTTC
-	TRBV7-2	-	TRBJ2-3	14	CASSRRVHTDTQYF	TGTGCCAGCAGCCGTCGGGTGCACACAGATACGCAGTATTTT